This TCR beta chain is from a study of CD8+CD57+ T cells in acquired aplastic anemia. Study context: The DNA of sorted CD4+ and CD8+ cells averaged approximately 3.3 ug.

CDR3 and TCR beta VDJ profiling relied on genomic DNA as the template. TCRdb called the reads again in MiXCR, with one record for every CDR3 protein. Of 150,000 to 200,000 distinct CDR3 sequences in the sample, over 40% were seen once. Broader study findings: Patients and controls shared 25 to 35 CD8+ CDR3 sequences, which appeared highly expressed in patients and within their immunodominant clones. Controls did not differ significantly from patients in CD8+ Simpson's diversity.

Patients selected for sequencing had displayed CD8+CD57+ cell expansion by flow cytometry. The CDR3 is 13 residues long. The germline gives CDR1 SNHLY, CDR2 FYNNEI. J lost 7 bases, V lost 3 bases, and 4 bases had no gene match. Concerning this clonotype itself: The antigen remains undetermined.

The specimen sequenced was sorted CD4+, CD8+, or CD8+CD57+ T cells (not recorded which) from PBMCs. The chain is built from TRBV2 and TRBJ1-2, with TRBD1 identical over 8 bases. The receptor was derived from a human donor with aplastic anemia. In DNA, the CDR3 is TGTGCCAGCAGTGAGACAGGACAGGGTGGCTACACCTTC. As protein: CASSETGQGGYTF.